The 20 T cell receptor beta chains given below trace back to one sample, sequenced in a study of T cell clonotyping in hematopoietic cell transplantation. Produced via immunoSEQ multiplex PCR; TCRdb's table is partial and in-frame only. The sample has approximately 10,000 clones, just over 45% seen once. The material sequenced was PBMCs, taken 30 days after allogeneic stem cell transplant. The receptors shown here come from a male patient aged 50 to 60 who had an allogeneic stem cell transplant from an unrelated donor, so the T cells may come from the graft donor. Some clones in this sample may be carry-over from other donors' samples.

The table lists this clone with a few counts. This chain connects TRBV6-6 to TRBJ1-5; D call uncertain. Germline loops: CDR1 MNHNY, CDR2 SVGAGI (reference sequence). V lost 4 bases and J 7 bases, leaving 11 bases between the germline ends. The length of the CDR3 is 13 residues. The DNA of the CDR3 is TGTGCCAGCAGTTTCCCTGAGGACCAGCCCCAGCATTTT. This codes for CASSFPEDQPQHF.

V gene TRBV30 combines with J gene TRBJ1-1, with 7 bases lining up with TRBD1. Germline V gives CDR1 GTSNPN, CDR2 SVGIG (reference sequence). After removal of 7 bases from V and 2 bases from J, the junction contained 7 bases not matched to a gene. The CDR3 has 13 residues. The CDR3 region is CASLGGFNTEAFF. CDR3 in DNA: TGTGCCTCCCTAGGGGGCTTCAACACTGAAGCTTTCTTT.

This clone was detected only a few times. The chain couples TRBV25-1 to TRBJ2-7; 8 bases align to TRBD2. J lost 4 bases, V lost 2 bases, and 1 base had no gene match. Germline V gene data show CDR1 as MGHDK and CDR2 as SYGVNS. The CDR3 loop spans 13 amino acids. The CDR3 DNA follows: TGTGCCAGCAGTGAAGGCGGGAGGTACGAGCAGTACTTC. It translates to CASSEGGRYEQYF.

This clone was seen a handful of times. The chain carries TRBV30 and TRBJ2-7; 12 bases line up with TRBD2. V lost 7 bases and J lost 1; bases outside the gene matches: 8. This CDR3 is 15 amino acids long. Germline V CDR1 and CDR2: GTSNPN, SVGIG (reference sequence). In nucleotides, the CDR3 is TGTGCCTCCCGTGCGACTAGCGGGGGTTCCTACGAGCAGTACTTC. As protein: CASRATSGGSYEQYF.

The rearrangement links TRBV7-2 to TRBJ1-5; D perhaps matches TRBD1 (5 bases). Germline CDR1 and CDR2: SGHTA and FQGNSA. Trimming removed 5 bases from V and 3 bases from J, with 8 bases in between. This CDR3 region has 13 residues. CDR3 protein: CASSMTVNQPQHF. The CDR3 bases are TGTGCCAGCAGCATGACAGTCAATCAGCCCCAGCATTTT.

This chain uses TRBV5-6 with TRBJ1-1; D possibly corresponds to TRBD1 (5 bases). This CDR3 spans 12 amino acids. The germline gives CDR1 SGHDT, CDR2 YYEEEE. With 4 bases removed from V and 5 bases from J, the gap between germline ends came to 9 bases. The CDR3 sequence: CASSPWGTEAFF. The CDR3, as DNA: TGTGCCAGCAGCCCCTGGGGGACTGAAGCTTTCTTT. The full variable domain, in which reference TRBV5-6 and TRBJ1-1 provide the parts outside the CDR3, is DAGVTQSPTHLIKTRGQQVTLRCSPKSGHDTVSWYQQALGQGPQFIFQYYEEEERQRGNFPDRFSGHQFPNYSSELNVNALLLGDSALYLCASSPWGTEAFFGQGTRLTVV.

CDR3 in amino acids: CASSIGTGTHEQFF. DNA of the CDR3: TGTGCCAGTAGTATAGGGACAGGGACTCATGAGCAGTTCTTC. The chain combines TRBV19 with TRBJ2-1, with TRBD1 identical over 8 bases. The CDR3 is made up of 14 amino acids. Germline values: CDR1 LNHDA, CDR2 SQIVND (reference sequence). With 1 base clipped from V and 8 bases from J, the junction kept 4 bases outside the gene matches.

V is TRBV4-2 and J is TRBJ2-5; 9 bases are a match to TRBD1. This CDR3 region has 14 residues. Germline values: CDR1 LGHNA, CDR2 YNFKEQ. V trimming: 1 base; J trimming: 4 bases; junction bases outside the gene matches: 1. The CDR3 sequence: CASSQGQGVETQYF. In DNA, the CDR3 is TGTGCCAGCAGCCAAGGACAGGGGGTAGAGACCCAGTACTTC.

This chain joins TRBV6-1 and TRBJ1-1; a possible D gene is TRBD1 (6 bases). The germline V gene has CDR1 MNHNS and CDR2 SASEGT. CDR3 size: 14 residues. Trimming pared 6 bases from V and 8 bases from J, leaving 19 bases between. The CDR3 is CASRSIPEGGEAFF. The CDR3 coding sequence is TGTGCCAGCAGATCAATACCCGAGGGGGGCGAAGCTTTCTTT.

This clone is a singleton in its sample. In DNA, the CDR3 is TGTGCCTGGACAACGGGACAATATGGCTACACCTTC. This codes for CAWTTGQYGYTF. The chain uses TRBV30 and TRBJ1-2, with D perhaps matching TRBD1 (6 bases). The CDR3 has 12 residues. CDR1 and CDR2 (germline): GTSNPN, SVGIG (reference sequence). V lost 4 bases to trimming and J lost 5 bases, with 11 bases between them.

The chain joins TRBV30 to TRBJ2-7; D is possibly TRBD1 (6 bases). The CDR3 has 12 amino acids. From germline, CDR1 is GTSNPN and CDR2 SVGIG (reference sequence). The germline V and J ends were trimmed by 1 base and 7 bases, with 11 bases remaining between them. CDR3 in DNA: TGTGCCTGGAGTGCCCATGACAGGGAGCAGTACTTC. This translates into CAWSAHDREQYF.

The J gene is TRBJ2-7, the V gene TRBV11-2, with D perhaps TRBD1 (6 bases). Germline V gene data show CDR1 as SGHAT and CDR2 as FQNNGV. The CDR3 loop spans 12 amino acids. The V and J ends lost 5 bases and 7 bases respectively, with 12 bases between them. The CDR3 sequence is CASSQTGREQYF. CDR3 sequence (DNA): TGTGCCAGCAGCCAAACAGGGCGGGAGCAGTACTTC.

The genes are TRBV27 and TRBJ1-2, with 7 bases lining up with TRBD1. The CDR3 is made up of 14 amino acids. CDR1 MNHEY and CDR2 SMNVEV come from the germline V gene (reference sequence). Trimming at V came to 4 bases and at J to 8 bases, leaving 10 bases not matched to a gene. CDR3 sequence: CASSSLTGLGGYTF. As DNA, the CDR3 is TGTGCCAGCAGTTCCTTGACAGGGCTAGGCGGCTACACCTTC.

The genes are TRBV9 and TRBJ2-3; D ambiguous. The V end lost 7 bases, the J end lost 3 bases, and 15 bases lay between the germline ends. This CDR3 is 14 amino acids long. Germline values: CDR1 SGDLS, CDR2 YYNGEE. CDR3 DNA sequence: TGTGCCAGCGGATCTAAATCTTTGACAGATACGCAGTATTTT. As protein: CASGSKSLTDTQYF.

This clone was recorded a few times. The chain recombines TRBV7-8 with TRBJ2-7; TRBD2 aligns across 9 bases. The CDR3 contains 15 residues. The ends lost 1 base at V and 3 bases at J; junction bases unmatched: 4. Looked up from germline, CDR1 is SGHVS and CDR2 is FQNEAQ. The CDR3 loop reads CASSLDSGSFYEQYF. CDR3 nucleotides: TGTGCCAGCAGCTTAGATAGCGGGAGTTTCTACGAGCAGTACTTC.

The gene calls are TRBV5-1 and TRBJ2-2; D is unclear. V lost 0 bases to trimming and J lost 5 bases, with 8 bases between them. The CDR3 totals 14 residues. In germline, CDR1 is SGHRS, CDR2 YFSETQ. In DNA, the CDR3 is TGCGCCAGCAGCTTGGAGGATTCTACCGGGGAGCTGTTTTTT. Its translation is CASSLEDSTGELFF.

J is TRBJ2-3 and V is TRBV7-6; no definite D call. CDR3 length: 15 residues. Germline CDR1 and CDR2: SGHVS and FNYEAQ. With 5 bases removed from V and 0 bases from J, the gap between germline ends came to 12 bases. Here the CDR3 reads CASSRTIFSTDTQYF. The CDR3 nucleotides read TGTGCCAGCAGCCGAACAATCTTTAGCACAGATACGCAGTATTTT.

In this sample, this clone is medium-sized. The chain employs TRBV5-6 and TRBJ2-7, with a tentative D call TRBD1 (6 bases). Germline V CDR1 and CDR2: SGHDT, YYEEEE. The CDR3 runs to 13 residues. The germline V and J ends were trimmed by 4 bases and 3 bases, with 11 bases remaining between them. The CDR3 reads CASSVDSRYEQYF. In nucleotides, the CDR3 is TGTGCCAGCAGCGTGGACAGTCGCTACGAGCAGTACTTC.

About this clone: Germline and junction disagree at one end, which may indicate a read error. J is TRBJ2-2 and V is TRBV5-4; D gene unclear. From germline, CDR1 is SGHNT and CDR2 YYREEE (reference sequence). The CDR3 spans 14 residues. Here the CDR3 reads CASQMMGNAGELFF. The CDR3 DNA reads as TGTGCCAGCCAGATGATGGGGAACGCCGGGGAGCTGTTTTTT.

V gene TRBV5-6 combines with J gene TRBJ2-7, with D tentatively TRBD1 (5 bases). Germline V gene lookup returns CDR1 SGHDT and CDR2 YYEEEE. The CDR3 totals 14 residues. Deletions cut 2 bases from V and 0 bases from J, with 9 bases between. CDR3 amino acids: CASSFGRASYEQYF. Written as DNA, the CDR3 is TGTGCCAGCAGCTTCGGCAGGGCCTCCTACGAGCAGTACTTC.